These T cell receptor beta chains were read from a single sample in a study of graft-versus-host responses after intestinal transplantation. No antigen has been assigned to these receptors. Repertoires were generated with immunoSEQ multiplex PCR, while TCRdb's copy carries only in-frame clones and drops some. The sample lists under 100,000 clones; 85% to 95% were seen once. Sequences were derived from unstimulated CD8+ T cells sorted from spleen or lymph node cells, sampled before transplant. The receptors stem from a human donor who was the organ donor for an intestinal transplant. The CDR3 runs from the conserved cysteine through the conserved F or W. Each record gives: J gene, V gene, CDR3 protein.

>TRBJ1-2|TRBV28
CASVRQGSAYGYTF
>TRBJ2-7|TRBV11-2
CASSVGGGYEQYF
>TRBJ1-6|TRBV4-1
CASSQGPGDNSPLHF
>TRBJ2-3|TRBV27
CASSFSSSGSTDTQYF
>TRBJ2-3|TRBV29-1
CSDSGNTDTQYF
>TRBJ2-7|TRBV27
CASNEHPGQGNHEQYF
>TRBJ2-5|TRBV11-1
CASSFGLVREETQYF
>TRBJ2-4|TRBV6-1
CASSESQGSPYNIQYF
>TRBJ2-2|TRBV7-9
CASSFSQRGYGGELFF
>TRBJ1-3|TRBV7-9
CASSLTDSGNTIYF
>TRBJ2-7|TRBV7-5
CARSHGLAGGPYEQYF
>TRBJ2-7|TRBV11-2
CASSHGRGGSYEQYF
>TRBJ2-1|TRBV4-2
CASSQGFPRGTANNEQFF
>TRBJ2-3|TRBV2
CASLALWDTQYF
>TRBJ1-2|TRBV28
CASSLRQGRYTF